One and the same sample provided the 7 T cell receptor beta chains below, sequenced in a study of blood T cells in healthy people across ages. PCR was performed a second time for roughly 7 to 12 cycles using a sample-barcoded 5' primer and a J-beta primer mix. Each CDR3 protein gets one entry after TCRdb re-called the 5' RACE reads with MiXCR. The sample includes around 800,000 distinct CDR3 sequences, roughly 26% of them seen just once. This sample also appeared in a second study, on T cells of mothers and their children.

Specimen: blood. These receptor sequences come from a boy younger than 18 in good health.

The rearrangement links TRBV29-1 to TRBJ2-5; D gene uncertain. Near its end, the DNA agrees better with TRBJ2-7, so the J call may be wrong. This CDR3 spans 16 amino acids. Germline V CDR1 and CDR2: SQVTM, ANQGSEA. DNA of the CDR3: TGCAGCGTGGCCCTGGGCGCTATGGGGTATCGATACGAGCAGTACTTC. Translating gives CSVALGAMGYRYEQYF.

The genes are TRBV30 and TRBJ2-3, with D possibly TRBD2 on 5 matching bases. This CDR3 region has 14 residues. Deletions cut 1 base from V and 2 bases from J, with 10 bases between. Germline V lookup: CDR1 GTSNPN, CDR2 SVGIG (reference sequence). Written as DNA, the CDR3 is TGTGCCTGGAGTGGAGCGGCCCTCACAGATACGCAGTATTTT. Encoded protein: CAWSGAALTDTQYF.

This clonotype came up a few times. V and J are TRBV10-2 and TRBJ1-1; TRBD1 might be the D (5 bases). CDR3 size: 12 residues. V was pared by 2 bases and J by 7 bases, with 8 bases between. CDR1 and CDR2 (germline): WSHSY, SAAADI. The CDR3 loop reads CASSEGAREAFF. For the CDR3, the DNA is TGCGCCAGCAGTGAGGGGGCGCGTGAAGCTTTCTTT.

Notes on this clonotype: A junction end diverges from the germline sequence, so it may reflect a read error. V is TRBV6-5 and J is TRBJ1-2; D might be TRBD1 (6 bases). This CDR3 comprises 13 residues. The V gene's germline CDR1 is MNHEY and CDR2 SVGAGI. CDR3 DNA: TGTGCCAGCAGTTATGGAGGGGGTCAAGGCTGCACCTTC. Translating gives CASSYGGGQGCTF.

This clonotype has just a few counts. The rearrangement uses TRBV4-1 and TRBJ2-5; D could derive from TRBD1 or TRBD2 (5 bases each). The DNA end favors TRBJ2-1, so the J call may be wrong. The CDR3 covers 16 residues. From germline, CDR1 is MGHRA and CDR2 YSYEKL. CDR3 sequence reads: CASSPPRGGSKDEQFF. The CDR3 nucleotides read TGCGCCAGCAGCCCCCCCCGGGGCGGATCGAAGGATGAGCAGTTCTTC.

The gene calls are TRBV10-3 and TRBJ1-1; 10 bases fit TRBD1. Trimming took 6 bases from V and 6 from J; bases not matched to a gene: 7. This CDR3 has 14 amino acids. The germline CDR1 and CDR2 sequences are ENHRY and SYGVKD. The CDR3 protein is CAIRGTGEGAEAFF. The DNA of the CDR3 is TGTGCCATCAGGGGGACAGGGGAGGGAGCTGAAGCTTTCTTT.

The V gene is TRBV27, the J gene TRBJ1-4; D perhaps matches TRBD1 (6 bases). V gave up 2 bases and J gave up 5 bases, with 12 bases separating them. The germline V gene has CDR1 MNHEY and CDR2 SMNVEV (reference sequence). The CDR3 contains 15 residues. The CDR3 loop is CASSLMRGGNEKLFF. DNA of the CDR3: TGTGCCAGCAGTTTAATGAGGGGGGGGAATGAAAAACTGTTTTTT.